The sequence of this T cell receptor (beta chain) was determined in a study of Graves' ophthalmopathy and Graves' hyperthyroidism. About the research overall: Before any treatment was given, at initial diagnosis, peripheral blood was collected.

Scientists amplified the TCR beta CDR3 regions from RNA transcripts. Investigators did first-round RT-PCR with HTBI primers, then second-round multiplex PCR. TCRdb recomputed calls from the multiplex PCR reads with MiXCR, one row per CDR3 protein. Seen here are over 450,000 distinct CDR3 sequences, about 15% observed once, and the top ten hold 9.8%. This clonotype turned up a few times. Uncontrolled infections, other autoimmune diseases, pregnancy or lactation barred patients from enrollment. Someone took the PBMCs out of more than 9 ml of fresh peripheral blood. The CDR3 runs 16 residues. With V trimmed by 4 bases and J by 6 bases, 11 bases remained unmatched. Germline V gene data show CDR1 as SQVTM and CDR2 as ANQGSEA.

The J gene is TRBJ2-2, the V gene TRBV29-1; 10 bases align to TRBD1. The specimen sequenced was blood. The clonotype was recovered from a woman aged 30 to 39 with Graves' ophthalmopathy. The CDR3 nucleotides read TGCAGCGTTGCCATACCGGGACAGGGGTCATCCGGGGAGCTGTTTTTT. Translated, it gives CSVAIPGQGSSGELFF.